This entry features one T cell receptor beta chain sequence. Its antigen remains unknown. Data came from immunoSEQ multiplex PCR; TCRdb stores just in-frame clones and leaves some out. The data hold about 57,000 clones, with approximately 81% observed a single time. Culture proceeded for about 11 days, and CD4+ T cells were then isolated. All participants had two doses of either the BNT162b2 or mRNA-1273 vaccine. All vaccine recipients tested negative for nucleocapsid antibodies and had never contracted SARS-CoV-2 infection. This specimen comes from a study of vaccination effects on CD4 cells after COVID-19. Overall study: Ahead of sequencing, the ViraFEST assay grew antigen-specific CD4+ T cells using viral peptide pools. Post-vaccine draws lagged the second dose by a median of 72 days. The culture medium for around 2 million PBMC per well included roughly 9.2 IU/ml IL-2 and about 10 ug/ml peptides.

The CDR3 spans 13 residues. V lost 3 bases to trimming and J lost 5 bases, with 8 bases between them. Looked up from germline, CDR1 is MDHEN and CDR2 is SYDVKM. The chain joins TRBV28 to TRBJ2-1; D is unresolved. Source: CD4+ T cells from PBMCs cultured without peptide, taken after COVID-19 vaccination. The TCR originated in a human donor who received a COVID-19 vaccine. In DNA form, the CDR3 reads TGTGCCAGCAGTTTCCCCGAGAACAATGAGCAGTTCTTC. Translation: CASSFPENNEQFF.